This is a list of T cell receptor beta chains from one sample in a study of T cell responses to AZD1222 COVID-19 vaccine. Produced via immunoSEQ multiplex PCR; TCRdb's table is partial and in-frame only. The sample includes roughly 90,000 clones, around nine tenths seen only once; the top ten take about 5.2%. The specimen was peripheral blood, collected 28 days after the second AZD1222 dose. The receptors stem from an adult who received the AZD1222 COVID-19 vaccine. Each CDR3 is given with its conserved first and last residue. The D gene is left open where the match is weak. Clone size appears in some rows only: once, few, many, or a class for an expanded clone.

j_gene	d_gene	abundance	v_gene	len	CDR3nt	CDR3aa
TRBJ2-7	.	.	TRBV11-3	14	TGTGCCAGCAGCCCCGACGGGACCTCCTACGAGCAGTACTTC	CASSPDGTSYEQYF
TRBJ2-1	TRBD2	.	TRBV18	16	TGTGCCAGCTCACAGGGACTAGTCGCAATTTACAATGAGCAGTTCTTC	CASSQGLVAIYNEQFF
TRBJ2-1	TRBD1	.	TRBV15	14	TGTGCCACCCGGGACAGGAGAAGGGACAATGAGCAGTTCTTC	CATRDRRRDNEQFF
TRBJ2-7	.	.	TRBV6-2/TRBV6-3	13	TGTGCCAGCAGTTTGGTAGAGGTCCACGAGCAGTACTTC	CASSLVEVHEQYF
TRBJ1-4	.	.	TRBV9	16	TGTGCCAGCAGCCCCGGTCCCGGGGGTAGGAATGAAAAACTGTTTTTT	CASSPGPGGRNEKLFF
TRBJ2-7	.	.	TRBV12-3/TRBV12-4	13	TGTGCCAGCAGTTTTCAGGGTTCCTACGAGCAGTACTTC	CASSFQGSYEQYF
TRBJ1-4	TRBD1	.	TRBV2	14	TGTGCCAGCAGGCCCGGGACAGGGTACGAAAAACTGTTTTTT	CASRPGTGYEKLFF
TRBJ1-1	TRBD1	once	TRBV6-5	14	TGTGCCAGCAGTTACGGGGACAGGGGACCCCAAGCTTTCTTT	CASSYGDRGPQAFF
TRBJ2-4	TRBD1	.	TRBV15	17	TGTGCCACCAGCAGAGATCAGGGGGAGACGGCCAAAAACATTCAGTACTTC	CATSRDQGETAKNIQYF
TRBJ1-6	TRBD1	.	TRBV7-8	17	TGTGCCAGCAGCCAGGGACCGGGACAGGGTCAGAATTCACCCCTCCACTTT	CASSQGPGQGQNSPLHF
TRBJ1-2	.	once	TRBV6-5	15	TGTGCCAGCAGGGACCTGAACCCGGCTAACTATGGCTACACCTTC	CASRDLNPANYGYTF
TRBJ2-1	.	.	TRBV4-1	21	TGCGCCAGCAGCCAAGATCGATCGAGTTGGGGGGGGACAGAGGACAACAATGAGCAGTTCTTC	CASSQDRSSWGGTEDNNEQFF
TRBJ1-1	.	.	TRBV5-1	14	TGCGCCAGCACTCTGGGTGGCAGGGGTACTGAAGCTTTCTTT	CASTLGGRGTEAFF
TRBJ2-5	.	.	TRBV7-2	13	TGTGCCAGCAGCTACCACCTCGTAGAGACCCAGTACTTC	CASSYHLVETQYF